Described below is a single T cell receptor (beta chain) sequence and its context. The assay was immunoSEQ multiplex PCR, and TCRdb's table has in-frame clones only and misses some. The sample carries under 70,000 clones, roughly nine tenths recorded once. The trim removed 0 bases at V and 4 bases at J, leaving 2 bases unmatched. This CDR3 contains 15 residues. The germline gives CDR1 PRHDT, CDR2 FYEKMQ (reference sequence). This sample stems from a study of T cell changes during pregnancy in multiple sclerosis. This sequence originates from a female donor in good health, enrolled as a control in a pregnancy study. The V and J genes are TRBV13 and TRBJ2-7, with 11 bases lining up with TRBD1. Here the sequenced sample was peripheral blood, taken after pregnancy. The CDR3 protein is CASSLGGQGGYEQYF. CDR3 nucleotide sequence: TGTGCCAGCAGCTTAGGGGGACAGGGGGGGTACGAGCAGTACTTC.